This TCR beta chain came from a study of shared clonotypes between healthy human individuals. Study findings and constraints: Generation probabilities of non-shared clonotypes were lower (relative to those shared by all four donors).

The CDR3 length is 12 residues. Germline V gene data show CDR1 as MDHEN and CDR2 as SYDVKM. The V and J ends lost 5 bases and 7 bases respectively, with 9 bases between them. Profiled with immunoSEQ multiplex PCR; TCRdb holds only in-frame clones, not every one. The repertoire holds about 990,000 clones, 78% seen once, with roughly 0.62% in the top ten. Only one count was recorded for this clone. The target antigen is unknown. Only Caucasian adults living in Nashville, Tennessee made up the donor group. The source is a man between 18 and 35 years old in good health. Some clones in this sample may be carry-over from other donors' samples. The chain combines TRBV28 with TRBJ2-1; D is unresolved. Source material: memory CD4+ T cells from PBMCs. The subset was: CD45RA-negative fraction. The CDR3 spells CASSTVGNEQFF. The DNA of the CDR3 is TGTGCCAGCAGTACGGTTGGGAATGAGCAGTTCTTC.